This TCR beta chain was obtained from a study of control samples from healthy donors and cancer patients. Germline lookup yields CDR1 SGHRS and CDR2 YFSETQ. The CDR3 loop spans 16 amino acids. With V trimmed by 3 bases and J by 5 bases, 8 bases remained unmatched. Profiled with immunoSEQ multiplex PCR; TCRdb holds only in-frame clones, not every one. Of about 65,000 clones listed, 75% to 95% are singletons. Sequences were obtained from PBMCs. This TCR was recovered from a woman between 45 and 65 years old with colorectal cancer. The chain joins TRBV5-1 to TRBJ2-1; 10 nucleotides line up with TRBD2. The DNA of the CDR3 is TGCGCCAGCAGCTCAGCCCCTAGCGGGAGTAACAATGAGCAGTTCTTC. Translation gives CASSSAPSGSNNEQFF.